This TCR beta chain stems from a study of regulatory T cells in long-lasting Graves disease. Looking at the study overall: Patients newly diagnosed with Graves' had been on antithyroid drugs for under 3 months.

In building TCR beta libraries, iRepertoire HTBI primers were used together with Arm-PCR of CDR3 regions. MiXCR, applied by TCRdb to the multiplex PCR reads, yields one record per CDR3 protein. This sample has roughly 560,000 distinct CDR3 sequences, with 15% to 20% found just once. This clonotype was recorded many times. The CDR3 is made up of 13 amino acids. V was shortened by 8 bases and J by 3 bases, with 14 bases between the two germline ends. CDR1 and CDR2 from the germline V gene are MNHEY and SVGAGI. Time point noted: newly diagnosed GD, antithyroid drugs for less than 3 months. PBMC RNA was the source of the TCR library. From each patient, about 8.3 milliliters of peripheral blood was drawn and collected into an EDTA anticoagulant tube. The same data also contributed to another study, on T cells in Graves' hyperthyroidism and ophthalmopathy. From that second work: First-round RT-PCR of the TCR CDR3 relied on the HTBI primer set.

The material was peripheral blood mononuclear cells (PBMCs), obtained at new diagnosis, from a patient treated with antithyroid drugs. The sequence derives from a woman aged 40 to 65 with Graves disease. The rearrangement uses TRBV6-5 and TRBJ2-7, with a tentative D call TRBD1 (5 bases). CDR3 in DNA: TGTGCCAGCGGTTTAGGGGAAGTCTACGAGCAGTACTTC. Translation gives CASGLGEVYEQYF.